The 29 T cell receptor beta chains in this list originate from one sample, sequenced in a study of T cell responses to AZD1222 COVID-19 vaccine. Sequencing was performed with immunoSEQ multiplex PCR; in TCRdb, only in-frame clones are kept and a portion is missing. The data contain 150,000 to 200,000 clones, more than 80% of them singletons. Here the sequenced sample was peripheral blood, taken on day 0 of AZD1222 vaccination. These receptors all stem from an adult in good health.

This clone came up once. The J gene is TRBJ2-7, the V gene TRBV4-1, with TRBD1 identical over 9 bases. This CDR3 has 15 residues. V lost 5 bases to trimming and J lost 5 bases; unmatched junction nucleotides: 10. Germline V CDR1 and CDR2: MGHRA, YSYEKL. Here the CDR3 reads CASSDSRQGVDEQYF. CDR3 sequence (DNA): TGCGCCAGCAGCGATAGCCGACAGGGGGTGGACGAGCAGTACTTC.

The chain carries TRBV5-1 and TRBJ2-1, with a tentative D call TRBD1 (7 bases). The CDR3 covers 14 residues. CDR1 and CDR2 from the germline V gene are SGHRS and YFSETQ. V lost 0 bases and J 10 bases, leaving 14 bases between the germline ends. The CDR3 bases are TGCGCCAGCAGCTTGGGCAGGGGGGTGTTCGAGCAGTTCTTC. As protein: CASSLGRGVFEQFF.

This clone showed up just a few times. The chain links TRBV5-5 to TRBJ1-3; TRBD1 might be the D (5 bases). This CDR3 is built from 13 residues. Germline V CDR1 and CDR2: SGHKS, YYEKEE (reference sequence). V was clipped by 10 bases and J by 4 bases, with 15 bases between them. The CDR3 region has the DNA TGTGCCGCCTCCAGGGAGCTCGGAAACACCATATATTTT. It is translated as CAASRELGNTIYF.

The CDR3: CASRAQNIPLHF. For the CDR3, the DNA is TGTGCCAGCAGAGCCCAAAACATACCCCTCCACTTT. The chain couples TRBV12-3 or TRBV12-4 to TRBJ1-6; D gene uncertain. Trimming shortened V by 6 bases and J by 12 bases, and 12 bases separated the two germline ends. This CDR3 spans 12 amino acids.

The chain uses TRBV5-8 and TRBJ1-2; the D is unclear. CDR3 length equals 14 residues. Germline V CDR1 and CDR2: SGHTS, YDEGEE. V lost 4 bases and J lost 2, with 12 bases in between. The CDR3 nucleotides read TGTGCCAGCAGCCTGACGTCGCTAAACTATGGCTACACCTTC. It is translated as CASSLTSLNYGYTF.

This chain uses TRBV10-2 with TRBJ2-1; 11 bases line up with TRBD2. Germline V gene lookup returns CDR1 WSHSY and CDR2 SAAADI. The V and J ends lost 3 bases and 9 bases, in that order; junction bases with no gene match: 16. There are 18 residues in the CDR3. The CDR3 is CASSDSGPVVAGGPEQFF. The CDR3 nucleotides read TGCGCCAGCAGTGATTCGGGCCCGGTGGTAGCGGGAGGGCCTGAGCAGTTCTTC.

The V and J genes are TRBV2 and TRBJ2-1, with TRBD2 matching 10 bases. CDR3 length: 14 residues. With 8 bases clipped from V and 8 bases from J, the junction kept 9 bases outside the gene matches. The germline V gene has CDR1 SNHLY and CDR2 FYNNEI. The CDR3 loop reads CASGLSGGADEQFF. The CDR3 nucleotides read TGTGCCAGCGGGCTCAGCGGGGGGGCGGATGAGCAGTTCTTC.

The V call is TRBV7-8, the J call TRBJ2-7; 8 nucleotides agree with TRBD1. Germline V gives CDR1 SGHVS, CDR2 FQNEAQ. The CDR3 has 16 residues. Unmatched junction bases numbered 11, after V lost 5 bases and J lost 2 bases. This CDR3 reads CASSGNRDRPTYEQYF. The CDR3 DNA reads as TGTGCCAGCAGCGGAAACCGGGACAGGCCTACCTACGAGCAGTACTTC.

The rearrangement joins TRBV19 to TRBJ2-7; TRBD2 matches 10 bases. The CDR3 is made up of 14 amino acids. Germline V gene lookup returns CDR1 LNHDA and CDR2 SQIVND (reference sequence). With V trimmed by 5 bases and J by 3 bases, 4 bases remained unmatched. CDR3 protein: CASSPRLAGYEQYF. CDR3 DNA: TGTGCCAGTAGTCCTAGACTAGCGGGCTACGAGCAGTACTTC.

V usage is TRBV6-5 and J usage is TRBJ1-1; D not resolved. Germline V lookup: CDR1 MNHEY, CDR2 SVGAGI. This CDR3 has 14 residues. V lost 2 bases to trimming and J lost 6 bases, with 13 bases between them. The CDR3 sequence: CASSYAAGVAEAFF. DNA of the CDR3: TGTGCCAGCAGTTACGCGGCCGGGGTCGCTGAAGCTTTCTTT.

V and J are TRBV5-1 and TRBJ2-2; tentatively, D is TRBD1 (6 bases). Trimming left V 0 bases short and J 4 bases short, with 10 bases between. Germline values: CDR1 SGHRS, CDR2 YFSETQ. The CDR3 sequence is 15 residues long. The CDR3 here is CASSLVGGGTGELFF. In DNA form, the CDR3 reads TGCGCCAGCAGCTTGGTTGGGGGCGGCACCGGGGAGCTGTTTTTT.

This chain joins TRBV4-1 and TRBJ2-7; 8 bases fit TRBD1. CDR3 length equals 15 residues. Germline CDR1 reads MGHRA; CDR2 reads YSYEKL. V was clipped by 4 bases and J by 6 bases; unmatched bases: 11. The CDR3 coding sequence is TGCGCCAGCAGCCGGTTAGAGGACAGGGTCGGCGAGCAGTACTTC. The encoded protein is CASSRLEDRVGEQYF.

This clone was recorded once. The gene calls are TRBV5-1 and TRBJ2-7; TRBD1 agrees at 8 bases. This CDR3 comprises 15 residues. CDR1 SGHRS and CDR2 YFSETQ come from the germline V gene. V dropped 2 bases and J dropped 7; count of bases not matched to a gene: 11. The CDR3 spells CASSLLGTGASEQYF. For the CDR3, the DNA is TGCGCCAGCAGCTTATTAGGGACAGGAGCTTCTGAGCAGTACTTC.

This CDR3 reads CSASSQGDSPLHF. CDR3 DNA sequence: TGCAGTGCTAGTAGCCAGGGGGATTCACCCCTCCACTTT. V gene TRBV20-1 combines with J gene TRBJ1-6; 7 bases are shared with TRBD1. V was clipped by 3 bases and J by 8 bases; unmatched bases: 4. This CDR3 contains 13 residues. Germline V gene sequence: CDR1 DFQATT, CDR2 SNEGSKA (reference sequence).

CDR3 protein: CASSLREQGYSPDNYGYTF. CDR3 DNA: TGTGCCAGCAGCTTACGGGAACAGGGGTACAGCCCTGATAACTATGGCTACACCTTC. The J gene is TRBJ1-2, the V gene TRBV7-6; 7 nucleotides agree with TRBD1. V was pared by 2 bases and J by 1 base, with 16 bases of the junction left unmatched. Germline V gene sequence: CDR1 SGHVS, CDR2 FNYEAQ. This CDR3 is 19 amino acids long. Full variable domain (outside the CDR3, taken from reference TRBV7-6 and TRBJ1-2): GAGVSQSPRYKVTKRGQDVALRCDPISGHVSLYWYRQALGQGPEFLTYFNYEAQQDKSGLPNDRFSAERPEGSISTLTIQRTEQRDSAMYRCASSLREQGYSPDNYGYTFGSGTRLTVV.

The CDR3 DNA sequence: TGTGCCAGCAGCCAAGACCCCCAGGGGGCGAAGTCTCTAGCCAAAAACATTCAGTACTTC. Its translation: CASSQDPQGAKSLAKNIQYF. The chain links TRBV3-1 (or the pseudogene TRBV3-2) to TRBJ2-4; 8 bases map to TRBD1. Germline CDR1 reads LGHDT; CDR2 reads YNNKEL (reference sequence). V shed 0 bases and J 0 bases; nucleotides not matched to a gene: 13. The CDR3 loop spans 20 amino acids.

The J gene is TRBJ1-1, the V gene TRBV5-1, with no clear D. Germline values: CDR1 SGHRS, CDR2 YFSETQ. V lost 6 bases, J lost 2 bases, and 17 bases lay in between. The CDR3 consists of 15 residues. CDR3 bases: TGCGCCAGCAATAGTATAGCAGGATTCAACACTGAAGCTTTCTTT. Its protein is CASNSIAGFNTEAFF.

This rearrangement joins TRBV11-1 to TRBJ2-7; D is possibly TRBD1 (5 bases). The germline V and J ends were trimmed by 2 bases and 2 bases, with 13 bases remaining between them. Germline CDR1 is SGHAT and CDR2 is FQDESV (reference sequence). The CDR3 is made up of 15 amino acids. CDR3 sequence reads: CASSLIDSPAYEQYF. In DNA form, the CDR3 reads TGTGCCAGCAGCTTAATCGACAGCCCAGCCTACGAGCAGTACTTC.

This clone occurred once. The gene calls are TRBV6-6 and TRBJ1-2; perhaps TRBD1 as D (6 bases). Germline-derived CDR1 and CDR2 are MNHNY and SVGAGI (reference sequence). The CDR3 length is 15 residues. The V and J ends lost 5 bases and 6 bases respectively, with 19 bases between them. The CDR3 spells CASSPMGRGRDGYTF. In nucleotides, the CDR3 is TGTGCCAGCAGTCCCATGGGCAGGGGACGGGATGGCTACACCTTC.

The V call is TRBV11-3, the J call TRBJ2-2, with 9 bases identical to TRBD1. The CDR3 covers 16 residues. V shed 5 bases, J shed 0 bases, and the junction held 4 bases outside the gene matches. Germline CDR1 is SGHNT and CDR2 is YENEEA. This CDR3 reads CASSQGQGSNTGELFF. CDR3 sequence (DNA): TGTGCCAGCAGCCAGGGACAGGGATCGAACACCGGGGAGCTGTTTTTT. Full variable domain (remainder filled in from reference TRBV11-3 and TRBJ2-2): EAGVVQSPRYKIIEKKQPVAFWCNPISGHNTLYWYLQNLGQGPELLIRYENEEAVDDSQLPKDRFSAERLKGVDSTLKIQPAELGDSAVYLCASSQGQGSNTGELFFGEGSRLTVL.

The V call is TRBV4-2, the J call TRBJ1-2, with TRBD1 matching over 10 bases. From germline, CDR1 is LGHNA and CDR2 YNFKEQ. The CDR3 length is 15 residues. With V trimmed by 1 base and J by 6 bases, 5 bases remained unmatched. DNA for the CDR3: TGTGCCAGCAGCCAAGTTGACAGGGGGCTCGATGGCTACACCTTC. Its translation: CASSQVDRGLDGYTF.

V gene TRBV27 combines with J gene TRBJ2-7; TRBD2 matches 9 bases. CDR1 is MNHEY and CDR2 is SMNVEV in the germline V gene (reference sequence). Losses at the gene ends were 4 bases for V and 2 bases for J; bases not matched to a gene: 12. CDR3 size: 17 residues. The CDR3 loop is CASSSGTSHTLAYEQYF. The CDR3 nucleotides read TGTGCCAGCAGTTCTGGGACTAGCCATACCCTAGCCTACGAGCAGTACTTC.

The V call is TRBV5-1, the J call TRBJ1-1; D remains ambiguous. Per germline, CDR1 SGHRS and CDR2 YFSETQ. The CDR3 covers 13 residues. V was trimmed by 2 bases and J by 1 base, leaving 6 bases between them. CDR3 region: CASSFSTNTEAFF. For the CDR3, the DNA is TGCGCCAGCAGCTTTTCAACGAACACTGAAGCTTTCTTT.

The chain recombines TRBV18 with TRBJ1-1; D is perhaps TRBD1 (6 bases). V lost 6 bases and J lost 1, with 12 bases in between. The germline V gene encodes CDR1 KGHSH and CDR2 LQKENI. This CDR3 comprises 14 residues. CDR3 nucleotide sequence: TGTGCCAGCTCTCCAGGGGCTTCGAACACTGAAGCTTTCTTT. Residues: CASSPGASNTEAFF. The entire variable domain, with the rest obtained from reference TRBV18 and TRBJ1-1, is as follows: NAGVMQNPRHLVRRRGQEARLRCSPMKGHSHVYWYRQLPEEGLKFMVYLQKENIIDESGMPKERFSAEFPKEGPSILRIQQVVRGDSAAYFCASSPGASNTEAFFGQGTRLTVV.

This chain links TRBV20-1 with TRBJ2-1; the D gene is possibly TRBD2 (5 bases). Germline-derived CDR1 and CDR2 are DFQATT and SNEGSKA (reference sequence). This CDR3 spans 11 amino acids. The V end was cut by 5 bases, the J end by 7 bases, with 9 bases between. The CDR3 protein is CSALTGNEQFF. As DNA, the CDR3 is TGCAGTGCTCTCACGGGGAATGAGCAGTTCTTC.

CDR3 in DNA: TGTGCCAGCAGCCAACAGAACATGAACACTGAAGCTTTCTTT. Its protein product is CASSQQNMNTEAFF. The chain employs TRBV7-9 and TRBJ1-1; D gene uncertain. V was cut by 5 bases and J by 0 bases, with 10 bases left in between. This CDR3 spans 14 amino acids. Germline CDR1 reads SEHNR; CDR2 reads FQNEAQ (reference sequence).

The rearrangement joins TRBV9 to TRBJ1-3, with 9 bases that match TRBD1. There are 17 residues in the CDR3. Germline V gives CDR1 SGDLS, CDR2 YYNGEE. Losses at the gene ends were 0 bases for V and 2 bases for J; bases not matched to a gene: 6. CDR3 DNA sequence: TGTGCCAGCAGCGTAGCTTCACAGGGGGCGGCTGGAAACACCATATATTTT. It codes for CASSVASQGAAGNTIYF.

This chain uses TRBV5-4 with TRBJ2-7, with TRBD1 matching over 8 bases. CDR3 length: 14 amino acids. Germline V gene lookup returns CDR1 SGHNT and CDR2 YYREEE (reference sequence). Trimming cost V 4 bases and J 4 bases; bases outside gene matches: 7. The CDR3 region has the DNA TGTGCCAGCAGCCAGACAGGGGCGGGATACGAGCAGTACTTC. Encoded protein: CASSQTGAGYEQYF. Combining the CDR3 with reference TRBV5-4 and TRBJ2-7 gives the whole variable domain ETGVTQSPTHLIKTRGQQVTLRCSSQSGHNTVSWYQQALGQGPQFIFQYYREEENGRGNFPPRFSGLQFPNYSSELNVNALELDDSALYLCASSQTGAGYEQYFGPGTRLTVT.

This clone has just one count. The chain joins TRBV29-1 to TRBJ2-2, with a possible D match to TRBD2 (7 bases). Germline CDR1 reads SQVTM; CDR2 reads ANQGSEA. V was shortened by 5 bases and J by 0 bases, with 10 bases between the two germline ends. The length of the CDR3 is 14 residues. CDR3 sequence reads: CSVSGGANTGELFF. The DNA of the CDR3 is TGCAGCGTTTCGGGGGGCGCGAACACCGGGGAGCTGTTTTTT.